What follows describes a single TCR beta chain. What it binds is unknown. TCRdb recomputed calls from the reads with MiXCR, one row per CDR3 protein. The sample includes about 570,000 distinct CDR3 sequences, 40% seen only once; the top ten take 40% to 60%. The record originates from a study of T cell repertoires in cytomegalovirus infection. Study details: Newly reported HLA-C-restricted and thoroughly characterized HLA-B-restricted CMV epitopes were employed. Indicated by public TCR beta signatures were CMV infection and matching HLA type. General study points: Ex vivo, HLA-C-restricted CMV-specific TCR beta clonotypes prevailed over the rest of the response. Carriers of CMV and the relevant HLA type were discriminated by public TCR beta frequency.

The CDR3 extends over 14 amino acids. The germline CDR1 and CDR2 sequences are MGHRA and YSYEKL. V was trimmed by 2 bases and J by 5 bases, leaving 10 bases between them. The clonotype was recovered from a human donor in good health (CMV status not recorded). Some clones in this sample may be carry-over from other donors' samples. This rearrangement joins TRBV4-1 to TRBJ1-5; D remains unclear. Sequencing used cultured PBMCs, obtained from culture after CMV antigen stimulation. The CDR3 loop reads CASSQSFSYQPQHF. The CDR3 nucleotides read TGCGCCAGCAGCCAAAGTTTTAGTTATCAGCCCCAGCATTTT.